This TCR beta chain comes out of a study of cytomegalovirus exposure and HLA in healthy donors. Study details: Counted in an early data release were tens of millions of unique TCRs from HLA-typed donors.

Concerning this clone: The antigen remains unidentified.

The primer mix had 60 Vbeta and 13 Jbeta primers. Assay used: immunoSEQ multiplex PCR; TCRdb lists only in-frame clones, some missing. This sample has about 130,000 clones, with about 78% found just once. CDR3 length: 14 residues. V lost 3 bases to trimming and J lost 0 bases, with 8 bases between them. The germline V gene encodes CDR1 SGDLS and CDR2 YYNGEE. Study-wide results and limits: It was reportedly the case that the classifier diagnosed cytomegalovirus status with high specificity and sensitivity. As a later analysis showed, a missense DCLRE1C variant was linked to trimming of TCR beta V- and J-genes. Based on reports, TCR beta sequences accurately predicted HLA-A and HLA-B alleles for most subjects.

The chain uses TRBV9 and TRBJ2-3; D uncertain. The sequencing sample was made of PBMCs. The receptor was isolated from a human donor in good health. The CDR3 coding sequence is TGTGCCAGCAGCGCCGGGTATAGCACAGATACGCAGTATTTT. This translates into CASSAGYSTDTQYF.